One sample yielded the 32 T cell receptor beta chains listed below, sequenced in a study of CD8+CD57+ T cells in acquired aplastic anemia. Researchers used genomic DNA as the template to profile TCR beta VDJ and CDR3. Each CDR3 protein gets one entry after TCRdb re-called the reads with MiXCR. The sample records 150,000 to 160,000 distinct CDR3 sequences, roughly half being singletons. CD8+CD57+ cell expansion had been shown by flow cytometry in patients chosen for sequencing. Sequencing was performed on sorted CD4+, CD8+, or CD8+CD57+ T cells (not recorded which) from PBMCs. These receptors came from a human donor with aplastic anemia.

This clonotype was picked up one time. The gene calls are TRBV11-2 and TRBJ1-2, with no clear D. Trimming shortened V by 2 bases and J by 8 bases, and 12 bases separated the two germline ends. Germline loops: CDR1 SGHAT, CDR2 FQNNGV. The CDR3 covers 13 residues. CDR3 bases: TGTGCCAGCAGCTTAACCGGATTCGAGGGCTACACCTTC. It is translated as CASSLTGFEGYTF.

This sequence joins TRBV20-1 and TRBJ1-2; D not certain. V lost 5 bases to trimming and J lost 4 bases, with 14 bases between them. This CDR3 spans 13 amino acids. CDR1 is DFQATT, CDR2 SNEGSKA, per germline (reference sequence). The DNA of the CDR3 is TGCAGTGCTCGAAAAGAAGACGTCTATGGCTACACCTTC. Amino acids: CSARKEDVYGYTF.

This chain links TRBV29-1 with TRBJ2-5; TRBD2 agrees at 8 bases. The CDR3 runs 15 residues. V gave up 8 bases and J gave up 2 bases; unmatched junction bases: 13. The V gene's germline CDR1 is SQVTM and CDR2 ANQGSEA. Here the CDR3 reads CSQRVGGGTQETQYF. The CDR3 nucleotides read TGCAGCCAAAGGGTGGGCGGGGGGACGCAAGAGACCCAGTACTTC.

The rearrangement links TRBV28 to TRBJ2-4; 8 positions match TRBD2. V lost 7 bases to trimming and J lost 0 bases; unmatched junction nucleotides: 11. The germline V gene has CDR1 MDHEN and CDR2 SYDVKM. The CDR3 is 17 residues long. The CDR3 bases are TGTGCCAGCAATCCCGGGACTAGTAGGGTAGCCAAAAACATTCAGTACTTC. Protein product: CASNPGTSRVAKNIQYF.

Worth noting for this clonotype: Given a much more abundant clone one base away, this may be a read error. V usage is TRBV6-1 and J usage is TRBJ1-1; 8 bases map to TRBD1. Losses at the gene ends were 5 bases for V and 11 bases for J; bases not matched to a gene: 10. Germline V lookup: CDR1 MNHNS, CDR2 SASEGT. The CDR3 runs to 13 residues. The CDR3 spells CASSTEQGVEAFF. CDR3 DNA: TGTGCCAGCAGTACCGAACAGGGGGTTGAGGCTTTCTTT.

A remark on this clonotype: This is likely a read error, given that the CDR3 carries no conserved phenylalanine or tryptophan at its end. The chain is built from TRBV20-1 and TRBJ2-7, with TRBD1 as a possible D gene (5 bases). The CDR3 length is 12 residues. Per germline, CDR1 DFQATT and CDR2 SNEGSKA (reference sequence). CDR3 DNA sequence: TGCAGCGCTAGAGACAGCTCCTACGAGCAGTACTCC. Protein sequence: CSARDSSYEQYS.

In the case of this clonotype: The junction departs from germline at one end; a sequencing error may be responsible. CDR3 DNA sequence: TGTGCCACGGAACAGGCGGTGGGTGAAAAACTGTTTTTC. Amino acid sequence: CATEQAVGEKLFF. The V and J genes are TRBV10-3 and TRBJ1-4; D is possibly TRBD1 (5 bases). Germline CDR1 and CDR2: ENHRY and SYGVKD. The CDR3 is 13 amino acids.

This rearrangement joins TRBV24-1 to TRBJ2-7; TRBD1 is a possible D gene (6 bases). V gave up 9 bases and J gave up 5 bases, with 16 bases separating them. There are 13 residues in the CDR3. The germline V gene has CDR1 KGHDR and CDR2 SFDVKD. This CDR3 reads CATGGIEGDEQYF. The DNA for the CDR3 is TGTGCCACCGGCGGTATAGAGGGGGACGAGCAGTACTTC.

This clonotype occurred once. The chain joins TRBV20-1 to TRBJ1-5, with TRBD1 as a possible D gene (5 bases). CDR3 length equals 13 residues. Germline V lookup: CDR1 DFQATT, CDR2 SNEGSKA (reference sequence). Trimming pared 8 bases from V and 0 bases from J, leaving 11 bases between. Here the CDR3 reads CSPGPRSNQPQHF. The CDR3 DNA sequence: TGCAGTCCGGGACCGCGTAGCAATCAGCCCCAGCATTTT.

The chain links TRBV20-1 to TRBJ1-1; D may be TRBD1 (5 bases). Deletions cut 7 bases from V and 7 bases from J, with 16 bases between. Germline V gives CDR1 DFQATT, CDR2 SNEGSKA (reference sequence). The CDR3 is 12 amino acids. The CDR3 coding sequence is TGCAGTGTAGGAGACAGAATCAGTGAAGCTTTCTTT. Translated, it gives CSVGDRISEAFF.

This rearrangement joins TRBV12-3 or TRBV12-4 to TRBJ2-5; TRBD2 aligns across 14 bases. This CDR3 has 16 amino acids. Germline trimming cut 4 bases from V and 3 bases from J; bases unmatched to any gene: 4. The CDR3 sequence is CASSSRLAGGEETQYF. In DNA, the CDR3 is TGTGCCAGCAGTTCCCGACTAGCGGGAGGGGAAGAGACCCAGTACTTC.

The gene calls are TRBV10-3 and TRBJ2-6; D is perhaps TRBD1 (5 bases). The CDR3 consists of 13 residues. With 7 bases removed from V and 2 bases from J, the gap between germline ends came to 6 bases. Per the germline V gene, CDR1 is ENHRY and CDR2 is SYGVKD. The CDR3 region is CAIMDTGANVLTF. In DNA form, the CDR3 reads TGTGCCATCATGGACACTGGGGCCAACGTCCTGACTTTC.

The chain employs TRBV7-8 and TRBJ1-1; the D is unclear. This CDR3 comprises 14 residues. Per the germline V gene, CDR1 is SGHVS and CDR2 is FQNEAQ. The V gene lost 1 base and the J gene lost 5 bases, with 11 bases spanning the gap. The CDR3 DNA is TGTGCCAGCAGCTTAGTTGAGGTGGGAACTGAAGCTTTCTTT. Its protein is CASSLVEVGTEAFF. The full variable domain, with the rest looked up from reference TRBV7-8 and TRBJ1-1, is GAGVSQSPRYKVAKRGQDVALRCDPISGHVSLFWYQQALGQGPEFLTYFQNEAQLDKSGLPSDRFFAERPEGSVSTLKIQRTQQEDSAVYLCASSLVEVGTEAFFGQGTRLTVV.

Of note for this clonotype: This may be a read error: a much more frequent sequence differs by one nucleotide. The J gene is TRBJ2-7, the V gene TRBV3-1; D call uncertain. CDR1 is LGHDT, CDR2 YNNKEL, per germline (reference sequence). The V gene lost 4 bases and the J gene lost 2 bases, with 15 bases spanning the gap. The CDR3 sequence is 15 residues long. Here the CDR3 reads CASSPAVAAAYEQYF. DNA for the CDR3: TGTGCCAGCAGCCCTGCGGTAGCCGCGGCCTACGAGCAGTACTTC.

This clonotype was counted between two and nine times. V is TRBV7-3 and J is TRBJ1-6, with D tentatively TRBD1 (6 bases). The CDR3 has 15 residues. Trimming shortened V by 4 bases and J by 8 bases, and 15 bases separated the two germline ends. Germline V CDR1 and CDR2: SGHTA, FQGTGA. CDR3 in amino acids: CASSSTGNVDSPLHF. The CDR3 DNA follows: TGTGCCAGCAGCTCGACAGGTAACGTCGATTCACCCCTCCACTTT.

V usage is TRBV10-1 and J usage is TRBJ2-6; 7 bases are shared with TRBD1. Germline CDR1 is WNHNN and CDR2 is SYGVQD (reference sequence). V trimming: 1 base; J trimming: 1 base; junction bases outside the gene matches: 13. The CDR3 is 20 residues long. In nucleotides, the CDR3 is TGCGCCAGCAGTGAGTATCGAGGGGGCAAAGTTTGTTCTGGGGCCAACGTCCTGACTTTC. It yields the protein CASSEYRGGKVCSGANVLTF.

This clonotype was counted at least ten times. The chain joins TRBV9 to TRBJ2-2, with D possibly TRBD1 on 6 matching bases. V lost 0 bases, J lost 0 bases, and 12 bases lay in between. The CDR3 consists of 17 residues. The germline gives CDR1 SGDLS, CDR2 YYNGEE. DNA of the CDR3: TGTGCCAGCAGCGTAGGTAAGGGACACTCGAACACCGGGGAGCTGTTTTTT. This encodes CASSVGKGHSNTGELFF.

This clonotype was detected many times. This chain joins TRBV19 and TRBJ2-7; 10 bases line up with TRBD1. Losses at the gene ends were 3 bases for V and 4 bases for J; bases not matched to a gene: 3. Germline CDR1 and CDR2: LNHDA and SQIVND (reference sequence). The CDR3 contains 14 residues. CDR3 bases: TGTGCCAGTAGTATCCCGGGACAGGGGTACGAGCAGTACTTC. It translates to CASSIPGQGYEQYF.

The chain couples TRBV14 to TRBJ2-3; D unresolved. The germline CDR1 and CDR2 sequences are SGHDN and FVKESK. Trimming stripped 4 bases from V and 6 bases from J, with 8 bases between. The CDR3 covers 12 residues. CDR3 DNA: TGTGCCAGCAGCCTGACCTTCGATACGCAGTATTTT. It yields the protein CASSLTFDTQYF.

A single count supports this clonotype. The V and J genes are TRBV7-3 and TRBJ1-3; the match to TRBD1 covers 7 bases. CDR3 length: 16 amino acids. J gave up 4 bases and V 5 bases, and 11 bases lay outside the gene matches. Germline-derived CDR1 and CDR2 are SGHTA and FQGTGA. DNA for the CDR3: TGTGCCAGCAGCGCACAGGGGCCGTTATCCGGAAACACCATATATTTT. It codes for CASSAQGPLSGNTIYF.

The J gene is TRBJ1-6, the V gene TRBV5-1; no firm D call. Germline V lookup: CDR1 SGHRS, CDR2 YFSETQ. Trimming left V 2 bases short and J 7 bases short, with 7 bases between. The CDR3 has 13 amino acids. The CDR3 nucleotides read TGCGCCAGCAGCTTCGCCCCGAATTCACCCCTCCACTTT. Protein: CASSFAPNSPLHF.

This clonotype was counted at least ten times. The chain employs TRBV9 and TRBJ1-2; D is undetermined. Germline V gene data show CDR1 as SGDLS and CDR2 as YYNGEE. V was trimmed by 8 bases and J by 5 bases, leaving 16 bases between them. This CDR3 region has 13 residues. For the CDR3, the DNA is TGTGCCAGGGAGAGGACGGTCACTTATGGCTACACCTTC. This gives the protein CARERTVTYGYTF.

For the CDR3, the DNA is TGCGCCAGCAGAGGTAACTACGAGCAGTACTTC. Translated: CASRGNYEQYF. This chain uses TRBV5-1 with TRBJ2-7; D gene unclear. Germline lookup yields CDR1 SGHRS and CDR2 YFSETQ. The V and J ends lost 5 bases and 3 bases respectively, with 6 bases between them. The CDR3 is 11 amino acids.

V usage is TRBV7-9 and J usage is TRBJ2-5; a possible D gene is TRBD2 (5 bases). The CDR3 sequence is 16 residues long. V lost 5 bases and J lost 0, with 16 bases in between. The germline V gene has CDR1 SEHNR and CDR2 FQNEAQ (reference sequence). CDR3 DNA sequence: TGTGCCAGCAGCCCTCGGCGGGCAGGTTACCAAGAGACCCAGTACTTC. It encodes CASSPRRAGYQETQYF.

This clonotype came up many times. The rearrangement uses TRBV5-5 and TRBJ2-1, with 8 bases that match TRBD2. The CDR3 consists of 17 residues. Germline lookup yields CDR1 SGHKS and CDR2 YYEKEE (reference sequence). V was clipped by 3 bases and J by 0 bases; unmatched bases: 8. The CDR3 DNA reads as TGTGCCAGCAGCTGGACGAAGCGGGGGAACTCCTACAATGAGCAGTTCTTC. Its translation is CASSWTKRGNSYNEQFF.

The gene calls are TRBV19 and TRBJ2-1; 8 positions match TRBD1. Germline values: CDR1 LNHDA, CDR2 SQIVND (reference sequence). The length of the CDR3 is 14 residues. Losses at the gene ends were 6 bases for V and 6 bases for J; bases not matched to a gene: 7. The CDR3 coding sequence is TGTGCCAGTAGAGAGGACAGGGCCTCCAATGAGCAGTTCTTC. This encodes CASREDRASNEQFF.

The chain links TRBV29-1 to TRBJ2-3; D is undetermined. Per the germline V gene, CDR1 is SQVTM and CDR2 is ANQGSEA. V was trimmed by 1 base and J by 3 bases, leaving 11 bases between them. There are 14 residues in the CDR3. The CDR3 nucleotides are TGCAGCGTTGAAGTCGGAGCTAGGACAGATACGCAGTATTTT. Its protein is CSVEVGARTDTQYF.

J is TRBJ2-7 and V is TRBV10-2; 11 nucleotides match TRBD2. The germline CDR1 and CDR2 sequences are WSHSY and SAAADI. V was clipped by 0 bases and J by 3 bases; unmatched bases: 4. The CDR3 runs 16 residues. Written as DNA, the CDR3 is TGCGCCAGCAGTGAGTCGGCTAGCGGGGGGAGCTACGAGCAGTACTTC. The encoded protein is CASSESASGGSYEQYF.

This clonotype was recorded once. This chain connects TRBV29-1 to TRBJ1-1, with D unresolved. Germline CDR1 is SQVTM and CDR2 is ANQGSEA. Trimming cost V 7 bases and J 4 bases, with 13 bases left between them. The CDR3 totals 12 residues. DNA of the CDR3: TGCAGCGACGCCGGTTGGAGCACTGAAGCTTTCTTT. This encodes CSDAGWSTEAFF.

This sequence joins TRBV20-1 and TRBJ2-3; TRBD2 might be the D (6 bases). Trimming removed 8 bases at V and 3 bases at J, with 12 bases between. The CDR3 contains 12 residues. Germline loops: CDR1 DFQATT, CDR2 SNEGSKA (reference sequence). The CDR3: CSLAGGTDTQYF. CDR3 nucleotide sequence: TGCAGTCTGGCCGGGGGTACAGATACGCAGTATTTT.

Many counts were recorded for this clonotype. V gene TRBV19 combines with J gene TRBJ2-7; D gene unclear. Germline assignment: CDR1 LNHDA and CDR2 SQIVND (reference sequence). This CDR3 region has 12 residues. CDR3 sequence: CARDAADYEQYF. The CDR3 DNA sequence: TGTGCTAGAGATGCGGCAGACTACGAGCAGTACTTC.

The J gene is TRBJ2-2, the V gene TRBV9; D is uncertain. Deletions cut 5 bases from V and 3 bases from J, with 5 bases between. Germline V gene data show CDR1 as SGDLS and CDR2 as YYNGEE. The CDR3 spans 12 residues. The CDR3 loop is CASRRDTGELFF. The DNA for the CDR3 is TGTGCCAGCAGGCGCGACACCGGGGAGCTGTTTTTT.